The 10 T cell receptor beta chains reported below all come from one sample, sequenced in a study of shared clonotypes between healthy human individuals. Selected positively for CCR7 and CD45RO-negative, naive CD8 cells excluded terminally differentiated effector memory CD45RA+ cells. Produced via immunoSEQ multiplex PCR; TCRdb's table is partial and in-frame only. The data show about 580,000 clones, roughly 98% seen once. Sequencing was done on a sample of naive CD8+ T cells sorted from blood. The receptors come from a man aged 25-45 years in good health.

Regarding this clone: Other DNA sequences within the sample encode an identical CDR3. The chain carries TRBV27 and TRBJ2-3; D not certain. With 2 bases removed from V and 5 bases from J, the gap between germline ends came to 2 bases. Looked up from germline, CDR1 is MNHEY and CDR2 is SMNVEV (reference sequence). The CDR3 has 11 amino acids. As DNA, the CDR3 is TGTGCCAGCAGTTTAGGAGATACGCAGTATTTT. This translates into CASSLGDTQYF.

The chain recombines TRBV13 with TRBJ1-2, with D maybe TRBD1 (5 bases). The CDR3 extends over 15 amino acids. V shed 5 bases and J shed 1 base, with 14 bases lying between them. The germline CDR1 and CDR2 sequences are PRHDT and FYEKMQ (reference sequence). CDR3 in amino acids: CASSTIRDGNYGYTF. Written as DNA, the CDR3 is TGTGCCAGCAGCACTATCCGGGACGGTAACTATGGCTACACCTTC.

V gene TRBV14 combines with J gene TRBJ2-7, with D perhaps matching TRBD1 (6 bases). The CDR3 contains 14 residues. CDR1 is SGHDN, CDR2 FVKESK, per germline. V lost 2 bases and J 3 bases, leaving 11 bases between the germline ends. CDR3 DNA: TGTGCCAGCAGCCAAAACACAGGGAGCTACGAGCAGTACTTC. Translating gives CASSQNTGSYEQYF.

The chain recombines TRBV10-2 with TRBJ1-1; the D is unclear. Trimming took off 8 bases at V and 1 base at J, with 17 bases between the two ends. The CDR3 length is 15 residues. Germline CDR1 reads WSHSY; CDR2 reads SAAADI. CDR3 sequence reads: CASQVRSARNTEAFF. The CDR3 DNA reads TGCGCCAGCCAGGTACGGTCAGCCAGGAACACTGAAGCTTTCTTT.

The V and J genes are TRBV7-9 and TRBJ2-3; D not resolved. The germline V gene encodes CDR1 SEHNR and CDR2 FQNEAQ (reference sequence). V was pared by 1 base and J by 7 bases, with 9 bases between. This CDR3 is built from 13 residues. CDR3 DNA sequence: TGTGCCAGCAGCTTAGTCGGAGAGAATACGCAGTATTTT. Protein product: CASSLVGENTQYF.

The rearrangement links TRBV7-9 to TRBJ2-7; 8 bases align to TRBD1. Germline V gene data show CDR1 as SEHNR and CDR2 as FQNEAQ (reference sequence). The J segment lost 5 bases and the V segment lost 4 bases, leaving 13 bases of the junction unmatched. This CDR3 has 16 residues. This CDR3 is CASSSTVDREADEQYF. The DNA of the CDR3 is TGTGCCAGCAGCTCAACAGTGGACAGGGAAGCGGACGAGCAGTACTTC.

The chain employs TRBV7-9 and TRBJ2-7; D gene ambiguous. Trimming pared 3 bases from V and 11 bases from J, leaving 17 bases between. This CDR3 contains 13 residues. CDR1 is SEHNR and CDR2 is FQNEAQ in the germline V gene (reference sequence). The CDR3 loop is CASSFIRATLEYF. DNA of the CDR3: TGTGCCAGCAGCTTTATTAGGGCTACCCTGGAGTACTTC. The full variable domain, its missing parts supplied by reference TRBV7-9 and TRBJ2-7, is DTGVSQNPRHKITKRGQNVTFRCDPISEHNRLYWYRQTLGQGPEFLTYFQNEAQLEKSRLLSDRFSAERPKGSFSTLEIQRTEQGDSAMYLCASSFIRATLEYFGPGTRLTVT.

V usage is TRBV25-1 and J usage is TRBJ2-2, with TRBD1 matching 8 bases. This CDR3 has 18 residues. From germline, CDR1 is MGHDK and CDR2 SYGVNS. J lost 0 bases, V lost 3 bases, and 9 bases had no gene match. CDR3 DNA: TGTGCCAGCAGTGATCCTATACTGACAGGGGCGAACACCGGGGAGCTGTTTTTT. Translating gives CASSDPILTGANTGELFF.

This chain uses TRBV27 with TRBJ2-7; 14 bases agree with TRBD2. This CDR3 has 18 amino acids. The ends lost 3 bases at V and 5 bases at J; junction bases unmatched: 12. Germline lookup yields CDR1 MNHEY and CDR2 SMNVEV (reference sequence). This CDR3 reads CASSLQGLGLAGADEQYF. The DNA for the CDR3 is TGTGCCAGCAGTTTGCAGGGGTTGGGACTAGCGGGAGCCGACGAGCAGTACTTC.

The V call is TRBV11-2, the J call TRBJ2-3; D gene uncertain. This CDR3 spans 15 amino acids. The germline gives CDR1 SGHAT, CDR2 FQNNGV. The ends were cut back, 0 bases at V and 2 bases at J, with 9 bases in the middle. The CDR3, as DNA: TGTGCCAGCAGCTTAGATATAAGGTTCACAGATACGCAGTATTTT. This sequence encodes CASSLDIRFTDTQYF. Full variable domain (remainder filled in from reference TRBV11-2 and TRBJ2-3): EAGVAQSPRYKIIEKRQSVAFWCNPISGHATLYWYQQILGQGPKLLIQFQNNGVVDDSQLPKDRFSAERLKGVDSTLKIQPAKLEDSAVYLCASSLDIRFTDTQYFGPGTRLTVL.